One sample yielded the 9 T cell receptor beta chains listed below, sequenced in a study of blood T cells in healthy people across ages. With a J-beta primer mix and a sample-barcoded 5' primer, a second PCR ran about 7 to 12 cycles. Each CDR3 protein gets one entry after TCRdb re-called the 5' RACE reads with MiXCR. The table has some 900,000 distinct CDR3 sequences, around 46% seen once. Source material: blood. The receptor set was obtained from a man younger than 40 in good health.

This clonotype came up a few times. The chain couples TRBV29-1 to TRBJ2-4; D assignment may be TRBD1 or TRBD2 (5 bases each). V lost 4 bases and J lost 13, with 17 bases in between. This CDR3 comprises 12 residues. Germline lookup yields CDR1 SQVTM and CDR2 ANQGSEA. The CDR3 DNA reads TGCAGCGTTGCCGGGACGGTGAGTGAGCAGTACTTC. Residues: CSVAGTVSEQYF. Based on the CDR3 plus reference TRBV29-1 and TRBJ2-4, the full variable domain is SAVISQKPSRDICQRGTSLTIQCQVDSQVTMMFWYRQQPGQSLTLIATANQGSEATYESGFVIDKFPISRPNLTFSTLTVSNMSPEDSSIYLCSVAGTVSEQYFGAGTRLSVL.

The chain uses TRBV5-1 and TRBJ2-3, with TRBD2 matching 8 bases. Germline CDR1 SGHRS, CDR2 YFSETQ. J gave up 5 bases and V 4 bases, and 12 bases lay outside the gene matches. CDR3 length: 16 residues. In DNA, the CDR3 is TGCGCCAGCAGCACTGGGACTGCGGGGGGCATAGATACGCAGTATTTT. Encoded protein: CASSTGTAGGIDTQYF.

This clonotype was counted only a few times. The rearrangement uses TRBV3-1 and TRBJ1-5; TRBD1 is a possible D gene (5 bases). The germline V gene encodes CDR1 LGHDT and CDR2 YNNKEL (reference sequence). V shed 4 bases and J shed 2 bases, with 9 bases lying between them. The CDR3 contains 14 residues. The CDR3, as DNA: TGTGCCAGCAGCCCTGTGGGGGGCAATCAGCCCCAGCATTTT. Protein product: CASSPVGGNQPQHF.

The chain recombines TRBV6-5 with TRBJ1-5, with D maybe TRBD1 (6 bases). CDR1 is MNHEY, CDR2 SVGAGI, per germline. The V and J ends lost 6 bases and 4 bases respectively, with 13 bases between them. This CDR3 comprises 14 residues. The CDR3 reads CASRPDRLNQPQHF. For the CDR3, the DNA is TGTGCCAGCAGACCCGACAGGCTAAATCAGCCCCAGCATTTT.

CDR3 DNA sequence: TGTGCCAGACCTCCCTTCAGACCCCCGGGGGGGCACTACCTTTACAATGAGCAGTTCTTC. Amino acids: CARPPFRPPGGHYLYNEQFF. The V and J genes are TRBV27 and TRBJ2-1; 8 positions match TRBD2. Germline V gives CDR1 MNHEY, CDR2 SMNVEV (reference sequence). V shed 9 bases and J 4 bases; nucleotides not matched to a gene: 26. The CDR3 spans 20 residues.

The chain has TRBV21-1 and TRBJ2-6. TRBV21-1 constitutes a pseudogene. The CDR3 sequence is 15 residues long. CDR3 DNA sequence: TGTGCCAGCAGCCCAAGGGCCACTGGGGCCAACGTCCTGACTTTC. Its translation: CASSPRATGANVLTF.

J is TRBJ2-5 and V is TRBV2; the D call may be TRBD1 or TRBD2 (5 bases each). The V and J ends lost 5 bases and 4 bases respectively, with 14 bases between them. The CDR3 covers 14 residues. Germline V gene lookup returns CDR1 SNHLY and CDR2 FYNNEI. CDR3: CASSSYGTGETQYF. The DNA of the CDR3 is TGTGCCAGCAGTTCATATGGGACCGGAGAGACCCAGTACTTC.

V and J are TRBV7-9 and TRBJ2-1; 7 nucleotides agree with TRBD2. Germline V gene lookup returns CDR1 SEHNR and CDR2 FQNEAQ (reference sequence). Unmatched junction bases numbered 8, after V lost 2 bases and J lost 10 bases. CDR3 size: 14 residues. The CDR3 DNA reads as TGTGCCAGCAGCTTATCGACTAGCCTAGGGGAGCAGTTCTTC. This codes for CASSLSTSLGEQFF.

This clonotype was observed at least ten times. The chain has TRBV6-5 and TRBJ1-1; D is ambiguous. Trimming shortened V by 6 bases and J by 0 bases, and 8 bases separated the two germline ends. Germline values: CDR1 MNHEY, CDR2 SVGAGI. This CDR3 is built from 13 residues. As DNA, the CDR3 is TGTGCCAGCAGAACCGACGTGAACACTGAAGCTTTCTTT. Translated, it gives CASRTDVNTEAFF.